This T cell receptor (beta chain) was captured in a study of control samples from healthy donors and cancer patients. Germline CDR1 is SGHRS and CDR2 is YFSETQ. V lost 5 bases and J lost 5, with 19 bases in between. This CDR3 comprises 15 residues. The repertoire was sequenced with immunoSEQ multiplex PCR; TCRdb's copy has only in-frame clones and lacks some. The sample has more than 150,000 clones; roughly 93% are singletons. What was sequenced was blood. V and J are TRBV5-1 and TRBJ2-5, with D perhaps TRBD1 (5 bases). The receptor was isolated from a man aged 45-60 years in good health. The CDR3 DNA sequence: TGCGCCAGCAGTACAGAAGCGAGTCCAGGGGAGACCCAGTACTTC. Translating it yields CASSTEASPGETQYF.